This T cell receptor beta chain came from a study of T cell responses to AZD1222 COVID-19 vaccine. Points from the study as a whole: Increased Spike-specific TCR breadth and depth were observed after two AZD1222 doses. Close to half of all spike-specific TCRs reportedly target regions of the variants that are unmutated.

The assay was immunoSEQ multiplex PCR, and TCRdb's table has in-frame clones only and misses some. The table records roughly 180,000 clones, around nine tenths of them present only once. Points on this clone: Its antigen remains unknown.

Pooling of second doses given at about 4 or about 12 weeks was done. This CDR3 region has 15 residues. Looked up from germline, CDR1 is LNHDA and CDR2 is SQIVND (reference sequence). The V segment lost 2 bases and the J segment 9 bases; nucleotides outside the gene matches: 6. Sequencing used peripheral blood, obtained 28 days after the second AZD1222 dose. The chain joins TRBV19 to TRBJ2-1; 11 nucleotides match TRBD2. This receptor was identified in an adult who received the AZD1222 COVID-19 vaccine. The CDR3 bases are TGTGCCAGTAGTATACGACTAGCGGGGACAAGTGAGCAGTTCTTC. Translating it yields CASSIRLAGTSEQFF. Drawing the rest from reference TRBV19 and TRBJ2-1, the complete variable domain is DGGITQSPKYLFRKEGQNVTLSCEQNLNHDAMYWYRQDPGQGLRLIYYSQIVNDFQKGDIAEGYSVSREKKESFPLTVTSAQKNPTAFYLCASSIRLAGTSEQFFGPGTRLTVL.